The present T cell receptor (beta chain) was sequenced within a study of cytomegalovirus exposure and HLA in healthy donors. Study-wide results and limits: What a later analysis showed was that several of the most significant clusters appeared linked to common viral pathogens. Later, TCR association rates were found to vary by HLA locus, highest for DRB1 and lowest for HLA-C. The study put under 200 TCR beta chains on its list as cytomegalovirus-associated.

PCR amplification relied on 60 Vbeta primers (plus 13 Jbeta primers). TCRdb keeps only in-frame clones here, not all; method: immunoSEQ multiplex PCR. The top ten clones hold around 4% of a sample with 95,000 to 110,000 clones, 77% of them seen once. As concerns this clone: What it recognizes is unknown.

Among the donors, all were healthy bone marrow donors. Germline CDR1 reads MDHEN; CDR2 reads SYDVKM. The CDR3 contains 13 residues. The V and J ends lost 1 base and 4 bases respectively, with 5 bases between them. V and J are TRBV28 and TRBJ2-1; D is unclear. Sample: PBMCs. This sequence was found in a male donor in good health and CMV-seronegative. The CDR3 loop reads CASSLFLYNEQFF. DNA for the CDR3: TGTGCCAGCAGTTTATTCTTATACAATGAGCAGTTCTTC.